The 29 T cell receptor beta chains reported below all come from one sample, sequenced in a study of T cell responses to AZD1222 COVID-19 vaccine. Sequencing was performed with immunoSEQ multiplex PCR; in TCRdb, only in-frame clones are kept and a portion is missing. The table has 120,000 to 150,000 clones, 91% seen once; the top ten hold over 1.1%. This specimen was peripheral blood, taken on day 0 of AZD1222 vaccination. The receptors here all came from an adult in good health.

The chain couples TRBV11-2 to TRBJ2-1, with no clear D. This CDR3 has 13 residues. Germline V gene lookup returns CDR1 SGHAT and CDR2 FQNNGV. Trimming stripped 4 bases from V and 7 bases from J, with 11 bases between. The CDR3 reads CASSSATSNEQFF. CDR3 nucleotide sequence: TGTGCCAGCAGCTCCGCAACTTCAAATGAGCAGTTCTTC.

This clone was detected only once. The CDR3 protein is CASSAARTGTNYGYTF. The CDR3 region has the DNA TGTGCCAGTAGTGCTGCGAGGACAGGAACGAACTATGGCTACACCTTC. The chain carries TRBV19 and TRBJ1-2, with 7 bases aligning to TRBD1. The length of the CDR3 is 16 residues. With V trimmed by 5 bases and J by 2 bases, 11 bases remained unmatched. Per germline, CDR1 LNHDA and CDR2 SQIVND (reference sequence).

The DNA for the CDR3 is TGTGCCAGCAGCGTAGGTGGGAGGGGAGGGGAGCAGTTCTTC. The encoded protein is CASSVGGRGGEQFF. This chain links TRBV9 with TRBJ2-1, with 7 bases fitting TRBD2. V shed 0 bases, J shed 10 bases, and the junction held 7 bases outside the gene matches. Germline V gene lookup returns CDR1 SGDLS and CDR2 YYNGEE. The CDR3 totals 14 residues.

The rearrangement links TRBV9 to TRBJ2-7; D assignment may be TRBD1 or TRBD2 (9 bases each). Trimming pared 0 bases from V and 3 bases from J, leaving 19 bases between. This CDR3 has 17 residues. CDR1 and CDR2 (germline): SGDLS, YYNGEE. The CDR3 DNA reads as TGTGCCAGCAGCGTAGGCGGGGGGGGACAGGGATTCTACGAGCAGTACTTC. It is translated as CASSVGGGGQGFYEQYF. The whole variable domain, filled in from reference TRBV9 and TRBJ2-7, reads DSGVTQTPKHLITATGQRVTLRCSPRSGDLSVYWYQQSLDQGLQFLIQYYNGEERAKGNILERFSAQQFPDLHSELNLSSLELGDSALYFCASSVGGGGQGFYEQYFGPGTRLTVT.

The CDR3 DNA sequence: TGCAGTGCTAGAGATCGGGACTTCTACACCTTC. Protein product: CSARDRDFYTF. This chain uses TRBV20-1 with TRBJ1-2, with D tentatively TRBD1 (5 bases). This CDR3 comprises 11 residues. The V and J ends lost 0 bases and 10 bases respectively, with 9 bases between them. Germline V gene lookup returns CDR1 DFQATT and CDR2 SNEGSKA (reference sequence).

This clone occurred once. J is TRBJ2-7 and V is TRBV5-4; D might be TRBD1 or TRBD2, each matching 6 bases. The V end lost 0 bases, the J end lost 0 bases, and 10 bases lay between the germline ends. Germline V gives CDR1 SGHNT, CDR2 YYREEE (reference sequence). This CDR3 contains 15 residues. The CDR3 reads CASSLVGGHSYEQYF. The DNA for the CDR3 is TGTGCCAGCAGCTTGGTGGGGGGACACTCCTACGAGCAGTACTTC.

This clone was counted a single time. The chain employs TRBV15 and TRBJ1-1; D call uncertain. V lost 0 bases to trimming and J lost 7 bases, with 12 bases between them. The germline V gene encodes CDR1 LNHNV and CDR2 YYDKDF (reference sequence). The CDR3 loop spans 14 amino acids. The CDR3 region is CATSRDRSADEAFF. CDR3 sequence (DNA): TGTGCCACCAGCAGAGACCGTTCGGCAGATGAAGCTTTCTTT.

The chain employs TRBV10-3 and TRBJ2-2; no clear D. CDR1 and CDR2 (germline): ENHRY, SYGVKD. V was trimmed by 4 bases and J by 5 bases, leaving 14 bases between them. This CDR3 comprises 15 residues. CDR3 sequence: CAISARDTGTGELFF. The CDR3 DNA sequence: TGTGCCATCAGTGCGCGTGACACTGGGACCGGGGAGCTGTTTTTT.

J is TRBJ2-1 and V is TRBV5-5; 7 bases match TRBD2. V was clipped by 0 bases and J by 4 bases; unmatched bases: 10. The CDR3 is 17 amino acids. Germline assignment: CDR1 SGHKS and CDR2 YYEKEE (reference sequence). The CDR3 sequence: CASSLARLAHTYNEQFF. The CDR3 nucleotides are TGTGCCAGCAGCTTGGCCCGACTAGCACATACGTACAATGAGCAGTTCTTC. The full variable domain, completed using reference TRBV5-5 and TRBJ2-1, is DAGVTQSPTHLIKTRGQQVTLRCSPISGHKSVSWYQQVLGQGPQFIFQYYEKEERGRGNFPDRFSARQFPNYSSELNVNALLLGDSALYLCASSLARLAHTYNEQFFGPGTRLTVL.

This clone was observed once. The chain has TRBV30 and TRBJ1-2; the D gene is possibly TRBD1 (6 bases). Trimming took 5 bases from V and 5 from J, leaving 12 bases between them. This CDR3 has 12 residues. The germline gives CDR1 GTSNPN, CDR2 SVGIG (reference sequence). The CDR3 coding sequence is TGTGCCTGGGCCGGGACACCGTATGGCTACACCTTC. Residues: CAWAGTPYGYTF.

The chain links TRBV19 to TRBJ1-2; no definite D call. Trimming removed 0 bases from V and 5 bases from J, with 19 bases in between. The germline V gene has CDR1 LNHDA and CDR2 SQIVND (reference sequence). The CDR3 has 17 amino acids. This chain's CDR3 is CASSIDHGAPDLYGYTF. In nucleotides, the CDR3 is TGTGCCAGTAGTATAGATCATGGCGCGCCAGATCTTTATGGCTACACCTTC. The full variable domain, in which reference TRBV19 and TRBJ1-2 provide the parts outside the CDR3, is DGGITQSPKYLFRKEGQNVTLSCEQNLNHDAMYWYRQDPGQGLRLIYYSQIVNDFQKGDIAEGYSVSREKKESFPLTVTSAQKNPTAFYLCASSIDHGAPDLYGYTFGSGTRLTVV.

The CDR3 spells CASSLGTGVNTEAFF. CDR3 in DNA: TGCGCCAGCAGCTTGGGGACAGGGGTGAACACTGAAGCTTTCTTT. The genes are TRBV5-1 and TRBJ1-1; 9 bases are shared with TRBD1. Germline V lookup: CDR1 SGHRS, CDR2 YFSETQ. This CDR3 has 15 residues. The V gene end was trimmed by 0 bases and the J gene end by 0 bases; junction bases not matched to a gene: 0.

V is TRBV6-5 and J is TRBJ2-1, with D hard to call. CDR1 and CDR2 from the germline V gene are MNHEY and SVGAGI. CDR3 size: 14 residues. V was shortened by 6 bases and J by 0 bases, with 9 bases between the two germline ends. This CDR3 reads CASRRRGSYNEQFF. CDR3 sequence (DNA): TGTGCCAGCAGGCGGCGAGGCTCCTACAATGAGCAGTTCTTC.

This sequence joins TRBV6-2 or TRBV6-3 and TRBJ2-3; D is uncertain. Germline assignment: CDR1 MNHEY and CDR2 SVGEGT. The length of the CDR3 is 15 residues. Between the trimmed V and J ends, which lost 2 bases and 0 bases, there was a span of 9 bases. The CDR3 sequence is CASSYVQASTDTQYF. CDR3 DNA sequence: TGTGCCAGCAGTTACGTTCAGGCTAGCACAGATACGCAGTATTTT.

The chain links TRBV19 to TRBJ1-1; 9 positions agree with TRBD1. In germline, CDR1 is LNHDA, CDR2 SQIVND (reference sequence). The CDR3 is 20 amino acids. Trimming took 1 base from V and 1 from J; bases not matched to a gene: 16. CDR3 residues: CASSIVLRGTGPLSNTEAFF. CDR3 nucleotide sequence: TGTGCCAGTAGTATAGTTTTGAGGGGGACAGGGCCCCTATCGAACACTGAAGCTTTCTTT.

The chain carries TRBV25-1 and TRBJ1-6; D is unclear. V lost 6 bases, J lost 6 bases, and 15 bases lay in between. The germline V gene has CDR1 MGHDK and CDR2 SYGVNS. The CDR3 spans 15 residues. CDR3 in DNA: TGTGCCAGCAGCGCAAGATCCCTGGCTAATTCACCCCTCCACTTT. Translated, it gives CASSARSLANSPLHF.

The chain joins TRBV3-1 (or the pseudogene TRBV3-2) to TRBJ2-7; TRBD2 might be the D (6 bases). CDR1 is LGHDT, CDR2 YNNKEL, per germline (reference sequence). CDR3 length equals 15 residues. Trimming took off 2 bases at V and 3 bases at J, with 14 bases between the two ends. CDR3 sequence reads: CASSQNPDGGYEQYF. The CDR3 bases are TGTGCCAGCAGCCAAAACCCCGACGGGGGCTACGAGCAGTACTTC.

The rearrangement joins TRBV6-2 or TRBV6-3 to TRBJ1-5; D gene ambiguous. Per germline, CDR1 MNHEY and CDR2 SVGEGT. The CDR3 has 16 amino acids. The germline V and J ends were trimmed by 2 bases and 0 bases, with 11 bases remaining between them. The CDR3 spells CASSYGEIHSNQPQHF. CDR3 bases: TGTGCCAGCAGTTACGGGGAGATCCATAGCAATCAGCCCCAGCATTTT.

This chain uses TRBV30 with TRBJ1-3, with a weak D call TRBD1 (5 bases). Trimming took 4 bases from V and 0 from J, leaving 19 bases between them. Germline CDR1 reads GTSNPN; CDR2 reads SVGIG (reference sequence). The CDR3 extends over 17 amino acids. The CDR3 loop is CAWTGGKGIISGNTIYF. The CDR3 region has the DNA TGTGCCTGGACGGGGGGAAAAGGAATCATCTCTGGAAACACCATATATTTT.

The rearrangement links TRBV11-2 to TRBJ1-2; D may be TRBD1 (5 bases). Trimming took 2 bases from V and 7 from J, leaving 14 bases between them. The CDR3 runs 14 residues. Per the germline V gene, CDR1 is SGHAT and CDR2 is FQNNGV. The DNA of the CDR3 is TGTGCCAGCAGCTTAAATGGAGGGGCGGGTGGCTACACCTTC. This codes for CASSLNGGAGGYTF.

The chain combines TRBV6-5 with TRBJ2-7; 10 bases are shared with TRBD2. The CDR3 extends over 15 amino acids. Germline lookup yields CDR1 MNHEY and CDR2 SVGAGI. Trimming removed 2 bases from V and 5 bases from J; junction bases left unmatched: 6. The chain's CDR3 is CASSYVASGSNEQYF. The CDR3 DNA sequence: TGTGCCAGCAGTTACGTCGCTAGCGGGAGTAACGAGCAGTACTTC.

V gene TRBV6-6 combines with J gene TRBJ2-2, with 8 positions matching TRBD1. The germline gives CDR1 MNHNY, CDR2 SVGAGI (reference sequence). The CDR3 runs to 16 residues. V was pared by 5 bases and J by 5 bases, with 10 bases of the junction left unmatched. The CDR3 region is CASSTRQGSRTGELFF. CDR3 sequence (DNA): TGTGCCAGCAGTACCAGACAGGGGTCGAGGACCGGGGAGCTGTTTTTT.

The chain links TRBV11-3 to TRBJ2-2; 13 bases are shared with TRBD2. Unmatched junction bases numbered 12, after V lost 5 bases and J lost 6 bases. CDR1 SGHNT and CDR2 YENEEA come from the germline V gene. The CDR3 is 18 amino acids. The CDR3: CASSKRTSGSAGAGELFF. CDR3 bases: TGTGCCAGCAGCAAGAGGACTAGCGGGAGTGCCGGGGCCGGGGAGCTGTTTTTT.

The rearrangement links TRBV6-1 to TRBJ1-1; D is uncertain. CDR1 MNHNS and CDR2 SASEGT come from the germline V gene. The CDR3 runs 12 residues. V was clipped by 2 bases and J by 2 bases, with 3 bases between them. CDR3 amino acids: CASSELNTEAFF. CDR3 DNA: TGTGCCAGCAGTGAACTAAACACTGAAGCTTTCTTT.

The CDR3 loop is CASSKWNSINYGYTF. DNA of the CDR3: TGTGCCAGCAGCAAGTGGAACTCCATAAACTATGGCTACACCTTC. The chain links TRBV14 to TRBJ1-2; D ambiguous. CDR1 and CDR2 from the germline V gene are SGHDN and FVKESK. Trimming stripped 5 bases from V and 2 bases from J, with 15 bases between. The CDR3 extends over 15 amino acids.

The V gene is TRBV19, the J gene TRBJ2-7, with D perhaps TRBD1 (5 bases). With 5 bases removed from V and 4 bases from J, the gap between germline ends came to 12 bases. The CDR3 extends over 13 amino acids. Germline CDR1 LNHDA, CDR2 SQIVND (reference sequence). Here the CDR3 DNA reads TGTGCCAGTAGTTCGGACAAATCATACGAGCAGTACTTC. It codes for CASSSDKSYEQYF.

In regard to this clone: The same CDR3 also results from other DNA sequences found in this sample. This chain uses TRBV18 with TRBJ1-2; TRBD1 agrees at 10 bases. Per germline, CDR1 KGHSH and CDR2 LQKENI. The CDR3 is 14 residues long. V was pared by 2 bases and J by 5 bases, with 2 bases of the junction left unmatched. For the CDR3, the DNA is TGTGCCAGCTCACCAGGGACAGGGGATTATGGCTACACCTTC. It encodes CASSPGTGDYGYTF.

This chain links TRBV7-2 with TRBJ2-6; weak D call: TRBD1 (6 bases). This CDR3 is built from 16 residues. V lost 0 bases, J lost 3 bases, and 9 bases lay in between. CDR1 and CDR2 (germline): SGHTA, FQGNSA. CDR3 sequence: CASSLAQGVGANVLTF. CDR3 bases: TGTGCCAGCAGCTTAGCACAGGGTGTTGGGGCCAACGTCCTGACTTTC.

This chain joins TRBV10-2 and TRBJ2-1; D unclear. V lost 6 bases and J 4 bases, leaving 19 bases between the germline ends. CDR1 is WSHSY and CDR2 is SAAADI in the germline V gene. CDR3 length: 16 amino acids. The CDR3 sequence is CASRPKATNLYNEQFF. The CDR3 DNA is TGCGCCAGCAGGCCCAAAGCTACCAACCTATACAATGAGCAGTTCTTC.